These 21 T cell receptor beta chains were sequenced from one sample in a study of cytomegalovirus exposure and HLA in healthy donors. The study ran its PCR with 60 Vbeta and 13 Jbeta primers. TCRdb's copy holds only in-frame clones and misses some; the assay was immunoSEQ multiplex PCR. Among 200,000 to 250,000 clones listed, over 75% were seen once. The source material was PBMCs. The receptors come from a human donor in good health.

This clone was recorded only once. V gene TRBV6-1 combines with J gene TRBJ2-7, with TRBD1 as a possible D gene (7 bases). The V gene's germline CDR1 is MNHNS and CDR2 SASEGT. This CDR3 comprises 13 residues. Trimming cost V 5 bases and J 4 bases, with 12 bases left between them. The CDR3 spells CASSSRGDYEQYF. CDR3 DNA sequence: TGTGCCAGCAGTTCCAGGGGGGATTACGAGCAGTACTTC.

The rearrangement joins TRBV7-9 to TRBJ2-1; a weak D match, TRBD1 (6 bases). Germline-derived CDR1 and CDR2 are SEHNR and FQNEAQ (reference sequence). CDR3 length equals 13 residues. The V end lost 0 bases, the J end lost 10 bases, and 10 bases lay between the germline ends. The CDR3 loop is CASSLALGQEQFF. The CDR3 nucleotides are TGTGCCAGCAGCTTAGCCCTGGGACAAGAGCAGTTCTTC.

The sample holds one count of this clone. The V call is TRBV25-1, the J call TRBJ1-1; D not resolved. Trimming removed 6 bases from V and 0 bases from J, with 11 bases in between. In germline, CDR1 is MGHDK, CDR2 SYGVNS. The CDR3 contains 14 residues. The CDR3 sequence: CASRSAVMNTEAFF. The CDR3, as DNA: TGTGCCAGCAGGTCTGCAGTGATGAACACTGAAGCTTTCTTT.

The V gene is TRBV19, the J gene TRBJ2-2; 11 nucleotides line up with TRBD2. Unmatched junction bases numbered 5, after V lost 3 bases and J lost 5 bases. Germline V gives CDR1 LNHDA, CDR2 SQIVND (reference sequence). This CDR3 contains 16 residues. The CDR3 reads CASSMVASGRTGELFF. CDR3 nucleotide sequence: TGTGCCAGTAGTATGGTTGCTAGCGGGAGGACCGGGGAGCTGTTTTTT.

J is TRBJ1-3 and V is TRBV15; D might be TRBD1 (5 bases). Germline V CDR1 and CDR2: LNHNV, YYDKDF (reference sequence). The CDR3 runs 16 residues. The V and J ends lost 2 bases and 5 bases respectively, with 16 bases between them. The CDR3 here is CATSRSGLGRRNTIYF. The CDR3 nucleotides read TGTGCCACCAGCAGATCAGGGTTGGGGAGGCGAAACACCATATATTTT.

This chain links TRBV7-9 with TRBJ2-1; TRBD1 is a possible D gene (5 bases). The length of the CDR3 is 15 residues. Germline CDR1 and CDR2: SEHNR and FQNEAQ (reference sequence). V was cut by 5 bases and J by 2 bases, with 13 bases left in between. Here the CDR3 reads CASSTDKAPYNEQFF. Written as DNA, the CDR3 is TGTGCCAGCAGCACGGACAAGGCTCCCTACAATGAGCAGTTCTTC.

The V call is TRBV6-1, the J call TRBJ1-2, with D possibly being TRBD1 (5 bases). Looked up from germline, CDR1 is MNHNS and CDR2 is SASEGT. Deletions cut 6 bases from V and 1 base from J, with 15 bases between. The CDR3 extends over 15 amino acids. CDR3 sequence reads: CASSKPGLFNYGYTF. CDR3 nucleotide sequence: TGTGCCAGCAGCAAACCGGGACTATTTAACTATGGCTACACCTTC.

CDR3 region: CASSQHTKTRRHRGNRAAFF. CDR3 nucleotides: TGTGCCAGCAGCCAACATACCAAGACACGTCGGCACAGGGGGAACCGGGCGGCTTTCTTT. V and J are TRBV4-2 and TRBJ1-1, with 8 bases aligning to TRBD1. The CDR3 totals 20 residues. V lost 2 bases to trimming and J lost 11 bases; unmatched junction nucleotides: 28. The germline V gene has CDR1 LGHNA and CDR2 YNFKEQ.

CDR3 DNA: TGTGCCGTTAAATCGACAGGGGATGCCTACGAGCAGTACTTC. This sequence encodes CAVKSTGDAYEQYF. This chain links TRBV7-2 with TRBJ2-7, with 8 bases matching TRBD1. The CDR3 sequence is 14 residues long. CDR1 is SGHTA and CDR2 is FQGNSA in the germline V gene. V dropped 11 bases and J dropped 2; count of bases not matched to a gene: 11.

The chain carries TRBV5-1 and TRBJ2-1; D not resolved. V lost 3 bases to trimming and J lost 4 bases, with 11 bases between them. The germline V gene has CDR1 SGHRS and CDR2 YFSETQ. The CDR3 consists of 14 residues. CDR3 DNA sequence: TGCGCCAGCAGCTCCCGACTCACATACAATGAGCAGTTCTTC. This encodes CASSSRLTYNEQFF. Complete variable domain (other parts from reference TRBV5-1 and TRBJ2-1): KAGVTQTPRYLIKTRGQQVTLSCSPISGHRSVSWYQQTPGQGLQFLFEYFSETQRNKGNFPGRFSGRQFSNSRSEMNVSTLELGDSALYLCASSSRLTYNEQFFGPGTRLTVL.

The rearrangement joins TRBV5-1 to TRBJ2-3, with 7 bases lining up with TRBD2. CDR1 is SGHRS, CDR2 YFSETQ, per germline. The CDR3 contains 17 residues. V was pared by 0 bases and J by 0 bases, with 7 bases of the junction left unmatched. CDR3 coding DNA: TGCGCCAGCAGCTTGGTTGGGACTACGACTAGCACAGATACGCAGTATTTT. Translated, it gives CASSLVGTTTSTDTQYF.

This rearrangement joins TRBV7-9 to TRBJ1-4; TRBD1 matches 7 bases. The junction had 14 bases not matched to a gene; V was cut back by 8 bases and J by 5 bases. The CDR3 loop spans 16 amino acids. Germline V lookup: CDR1 SEHNR, CDR2 FQNEAQ (reference sequence). CDR3: CASGQETGTDNEKLFF. The CDR3 coding sequence is TGTGCCAGCGGCCAAGAGACCGGGACAGACAATGAAAAACTGTTTTTT.

The chain has TRBV5-4 and TRBJ2-7, with 9 nucleotides matching TRBD2. This CDR3 has 15 amino acids. V shed 3 bases, J shed 3 bases, and the junction held 7 bases outside the gene matches. In germline, CDR1 is SGHNT, CDR2 YYREEE (reference sequence). The CDR3 loop is CASSSLSGGLYEQYF. CDR3 nucleotide sequence: TGTGCCAGCAGCTCCCTTAGCGGGGGCCTCTACGAGCAGTACTTC.

The J gene is TRBJ1-6, the V gene TRBV6-6; D possibly corresponds to TRBD1 (6 bases). Trimming left V 11 bases short and J 9 bases short, with 17 bases between. CDR3 length: 13 amino acids. CDR1 and CDR2 (germline): MNHNY, SVGAGI (reference sequence). The CDR3 reads CAGTGKRSSPLHF. The CDR3 DNA reads TGTGCCGGTACAGGGAAGCGAAGTTCACCCCTCCACTTT.

The CDR3: CASSYPGAGRDTEAFF. As DNA, the CDR3 is TGTGCCAGCAGTTACCCAGGGGCAGGAAGGGACACTGAAGCTTTCTTT. This chain joins TRBV6-5 and TRBJ1-1, with TRBD1 as a possible D gene (6 bases). Germline-derived CDR1 and CDR2 are MNHEY and SVGAGI. With 2 bases removed from V and 3 bases from J, the gap between germline ends came to 16 bases. This CDR3 comprises 16 residues.

V is TRBV11-2 and J is TRBJ2-1; tentative D call: TRBD1 (5 bases). The V and J ends lost 6 bases and 6 bases respectively, with 12 bases between them. Germline V lookup: CDR1 SGHAT, CDR2 FQNNGV. The CDR3 totals 13 residues. The CDR3 loop reads CASRRQSTNEQFF. In DNA form, the CDR3 reads TGTGCCAGCAGACGACAGAGTACCAATGAGCAGTTCTTC.

The rearrangement joins TRBV5-1 to TRBJ2-1; 8 bases agree with TRBD1. There are 17 residues in the CDR3. Germline assignment: CDR1 SGHRS and CDR2 YFSETQ. V lost 4 bases, J lost 7 bases, and 16 bases stayed unmatched. CDR3 nucleotides: TGCGCCAGCAGCCGGCGATCTCAGGACAGGGCGGGGAATGAGCAGTTCTTC. Its translation: CASSRRSQDRAGNEQFF.

The chain joins TRBV6-5 to TRBJ1-4; 10 bases fit TRBD1. The V gene end was trimmed by 4 bases and the J gene end by 6 bases; junction bases not matched to a gene: 5. Germline CDR1 and CDR2: MNHEY and SVGAGI. This CDR3 spans 15 amino acids. The CDR3 sequence: CASSLRDRGYEKLFF. The CDR3 coding sequence is TGTGCCAGCAGTTTGCGGGACAGGGGATATGAAAAACTGTTTTTT.

The genes are TRBV15 and TRBJ2-3, with 13 bases fitting TRBD2. CDR1 and CDR2 from the germline V gene are LNHNV and YYDKDF (reference sequence). J gave up 3 bases and V 1 base, and 1 base lay outside the gene matches. CDR3 length: 16 amino acids. CDR3 sequence reads: CATSRGTSGRTDTQYF. The DNA for the CDR3 is TGTGCCACCAGCAGAGGGACTAGCGGGAGAACAGATACGCAGTATTTT.

The chain combines TRBV2 with TRBJ2-1; a weak D match, TRBD2 (5 bases). CDR3 size: 12 residues. Germline-derived CDR1 and CDR2 are SNHLY and FYNNEI. Trimming cost V 6 bases and J 9 bases, with 12 bases left between them. The CDR3 sequence: CASSKLVVEQFF. CDR3 sequence (DNA): TGTGCCAGCAGCAAACTAGTTGTTGAGCAGTTCTTC.

The chain couples TRBV4-2 to TRBJ2-7, with TRBD1 matching 9 bases. CDR3 length equals 17 residues. V dropped 1 base and J dropped 4; count of bases not matched to a gene: 11. Looked up from germline, CDR1 is LGHNA and CDR2 is YNFKEQ. The CDR3 spells CASSQVAFAGQGYEQYF. Written as DNA, the CDR3 is TGTGCCAGCAGCCAAGTTGCTTTTGCGGGACAGGGATACGAGCAGTACTTC.